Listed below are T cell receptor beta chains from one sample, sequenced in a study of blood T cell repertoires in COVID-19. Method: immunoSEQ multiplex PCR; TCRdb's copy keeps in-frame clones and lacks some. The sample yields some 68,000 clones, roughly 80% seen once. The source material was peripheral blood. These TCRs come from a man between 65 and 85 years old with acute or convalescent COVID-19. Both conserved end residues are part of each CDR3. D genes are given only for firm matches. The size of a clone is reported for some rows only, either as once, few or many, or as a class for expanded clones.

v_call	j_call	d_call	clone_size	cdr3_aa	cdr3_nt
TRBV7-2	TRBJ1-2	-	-	CASSLSTNGYTF	TGTGCCAGCAGCTTATCTACGAATGGCTACACCTTC
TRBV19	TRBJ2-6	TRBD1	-	CASSPGTVISDSGANVLTF	TGTGCCAGTAGTCCTGGGACAGTGATCTCAGACTCTGGGGCCAACGTCCTGACTTTC
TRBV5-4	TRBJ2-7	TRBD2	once	CASSFLVAGVGEQYF	TGTGCCAGCAGCTTCCTTGTAGCGGGAGTAGGCGAGCAGTACTTC
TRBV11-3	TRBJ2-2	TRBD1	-	CASSLGQAPGELFF	TGTGCCAGCAGCCTTGGACAGGCTCCCGGGGAGCTGTTTTTT
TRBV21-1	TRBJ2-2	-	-	CASRNPPGGGTGELFF	TGTGCCAGCAGAAACCCCCCAGGGGGCGGCACCGGGGAGCTGTTTTTT
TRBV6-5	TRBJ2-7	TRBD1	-	CASSRTGTGKTEQYF	TGTGCCAGCAGCCGAACCGGGACAGGGAAGACCGAGCAGTACTTC
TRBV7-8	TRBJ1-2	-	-	CASSLEQEGGYTF	TGTGCCAGCAGTCTAGAGCAGGAGGGGGGCTACACCTTC
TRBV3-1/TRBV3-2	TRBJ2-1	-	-	CASSQRRQEQFF	TGTGCCAGCAGCCAACGTCGACAAGAGCAGTTCTTC
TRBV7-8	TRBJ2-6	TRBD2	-	CASRNLAGALSGANVLTF	TGTGCCAGCAGAAACTTAGCGGGAGCCCTCTCTGGGGCCAACGTCCTGACTTTC
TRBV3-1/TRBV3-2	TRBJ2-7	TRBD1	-	CASSSTGDEQYF	TGTGCCAGCAGTTCTACAGGGGACGAGCAGTACTTC
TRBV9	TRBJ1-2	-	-	CASSEQDYYGYTF	TGTGCCAGCAGCGAACAGGATTACTATGGCTACACCTTC
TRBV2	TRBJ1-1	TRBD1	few	CASRDRVTEAFF	TGTGCCAGCAGAGACAGGGTTACTGAAGCTTTCTTT
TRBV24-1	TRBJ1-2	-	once	CATSVRGSYGYTF	TGTGCCACCAGTGTAAGGGGAAGCTATGGCTACACCTTC
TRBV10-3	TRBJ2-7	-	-	CAISNVGLGNSYEQYF	TGTGCCATCAGTAATGTCGGCCTCGGGAACTCCTACGAGCAGTACTTC
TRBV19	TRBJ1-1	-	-	CATREGLMNTEAFF	TGTGCGACAAGGGAGGGATTAATGAACACTGAAGCTTTCTTT
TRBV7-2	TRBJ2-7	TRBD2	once	CASSPTSGRGYEQYF	TGTGCCAGCAGCCCAACTAGCGGGAGGGGGTACGAGCAGTACTTC
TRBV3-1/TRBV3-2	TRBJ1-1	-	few	CASSHRGLSEAFF	TGTGCCAGCAGCCATAGGGGGTTGTCTGAAGCTTTCTTT
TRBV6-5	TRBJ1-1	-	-	CASSYGGGSGEAFF	TGTGCCAGCAGTTACGGGGGGGGGAGTGGTGAAGCTTTCTTT
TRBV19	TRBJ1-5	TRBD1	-	CASSTYFGTGGSNQPQHF	TGTGCCAGTAGTACCTATTTTGGGACAGGGGGAAGCAATCAGCCCCAGCATTTT
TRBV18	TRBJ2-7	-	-	CASSPQRTGEQYF	TGTGCCAGCTCACCCCAAAGAACAGGGGAGCAGTACTTC
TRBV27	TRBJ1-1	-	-	CASSLHPGTEGTEAFF	TGTGCCAGCAGCCTACACCCGGGAACGGAGGGCACTGAAGCTTTCTTT
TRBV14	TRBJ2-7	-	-	CASSQEGGLEQYF	TGTGCCAGCAGCCAAGAAGGGGGTCTGGAGCAGTACTTC
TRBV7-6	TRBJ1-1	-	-	CASSLRPRGRFGEAFF	TGTGCCAGCAGCTTAAGGCCCCGGGGGAGGTTCGGTGAAGCTTTCTTT
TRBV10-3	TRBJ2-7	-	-	CAISALETGEQYF	TGTGCCATCAGTGCGCTCGAGACGGGCGAGCAGTACTTC
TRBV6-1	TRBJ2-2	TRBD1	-	CASSPRQGSTGELFF	TGTGCCAGCAGTCCAAGACAGGGGTCCACCGGGGAGCTGTTTTTT
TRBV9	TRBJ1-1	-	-	CASSDTGDTEAFF	TGTGCCAGCAGCGATACAGGTGACACTGAAGCTTTCTTT
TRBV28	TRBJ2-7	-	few	CASRQGGSYEQYF	TGTGCCAGCAGACAGGGCGGCAGCTACGAGCAGTACTTC
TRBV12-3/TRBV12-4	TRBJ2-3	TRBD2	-	CASSSVAGDTQYF	TGTGCCAGCAGCTCCGTAGCGGGAGATACGCAGTATTTT
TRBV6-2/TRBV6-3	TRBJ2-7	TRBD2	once	CASSTTGLARLYEQYF	TGTGCCAGCAGTACTACCGGACTAGCGAGACTCTACGAGCAGTACTTC
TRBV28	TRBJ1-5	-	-	CASSFPDRIISNQPQHF	TGTGCCAGCAGTTTCCCGGACAGAATAATTAGCAATCAGCCCCAGCATTTT
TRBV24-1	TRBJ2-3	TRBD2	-	CATSPSSGLATDTQYF	TGTGCCACCAGCCCCTCTAGCGGCCTCGCCACAGATACGCAGTATTTT
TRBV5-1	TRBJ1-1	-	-	CASSKDSSGTEAFF	TGCGCCAGCAGTAAGGACAGTTCCGGCACTGAAGCTTTCTTT
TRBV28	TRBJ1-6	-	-	CASSPHRAGPFRAGPLHF	TGTGCCAGCAGCCCGCACCGAGCAGGGCCCTTCAGAGCCGGGCCCCTCCACTTT
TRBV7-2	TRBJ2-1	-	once	CASSPTGQFNNEQFF	TGTGCCAGCAGCCCAACCGGACAGTTCAATAATGAGCAGTTCTTC
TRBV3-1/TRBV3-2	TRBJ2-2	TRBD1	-	CASVDRGDAGTGELFF	TGTGCCAGCGTCGACAGGGGGGATGCGGGCACCGGGGAGCTGTTTTTT
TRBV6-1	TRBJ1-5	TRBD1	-	CASSETLGGKQPQHF	TGTGCCAGCAGTGAAACCCTAGGGGGCAAGCAGCCCCAGCATTTT
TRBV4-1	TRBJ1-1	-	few	CASSFGRDTEAFF	TGCGCCAGCAGTTTTGGCAGGGACACTGAAGCTTTCTTT
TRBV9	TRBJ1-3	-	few	CASSVGTGSGNTIYF	TGTGCCAGCAGCGTAGGAACAGGCTCTGGAAACACCATATATTTT
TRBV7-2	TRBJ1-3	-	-	CASSLDSSRNTIYF	TGTGCCAGCAGCTTAGATAGTAGTCGAAACACCATATATTTT
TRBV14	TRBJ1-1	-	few	CASSQDRGTMNTEAFF	TGTGCCAGCAGCCAAGATAGGGGCACCATGAACACTGAAGCTTTCTTT
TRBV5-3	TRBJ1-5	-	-	CARSLAGFGNQPQHF	TGTGCCAGAAGCTTGGCGGGGTTCGGCAATCAGCCCCAGCATTTT
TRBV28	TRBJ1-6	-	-	CATGGVRLLRNNSPLHF	TGTGCCACCGGGGGGGTTAGGCTATTAAGAAATAATTCACCCCTCCACTTT
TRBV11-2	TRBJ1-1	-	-	CASSLGAEEAFF	TGTGCCAGCAGCTTAGGGGCCGAAGAGGCTTTCTTT
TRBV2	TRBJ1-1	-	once	CASSGQGTEAFF	TGTGCCAGCAGTGGGCAGGGAACTGAAGCTTTCTTT
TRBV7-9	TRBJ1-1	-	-	CASSRGAGATEAFF	TGTGCCAGCAGCCGAGGAGCGGGGGCCACTGAAGCTTTCTTT
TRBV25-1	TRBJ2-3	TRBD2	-	CASSSLAGGGDTQYF	TGTGCCAGCAGTTCCCTAGCGGGAGGGGGAGATACGCAGTATTTT
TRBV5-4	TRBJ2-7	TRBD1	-	CASSLQGGGYEQYF	TGTGCCAGCAGCTTACAGGGGGGTGGCTACGAGCAGTACTTC
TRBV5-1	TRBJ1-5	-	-	CASSLDGGSNQPQHF	TGCGCCAGCAGCTTGGATGGGGGCTCCAATCAGCCCCAGCATTTT
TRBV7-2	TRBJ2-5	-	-	CASSLAGGSQETQYF	TGTGCCAGCAGCTTAGCGGGAGGATCCCAAGAGACCCAGTACTTC
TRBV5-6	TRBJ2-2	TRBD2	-	CASSWGLAGYTGELFF	TGTGCCAGCAGCTGGGGCCTAGCGGGATACACCGGGGAGCTGTTTTTT
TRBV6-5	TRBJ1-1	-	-	CASSVTGMNTEAFF	TGTGCCAGCAGCGTGACAGGAATGAACACTGAAGCTTTCTTT